These T cell receptor beta chains were read from a single sample in a study of T-cell memory formation after mild COVID-19. TCRdb recomputed calls from the 5' RACE reads with MiXCR, one row per CDR3 protein. This sample carries 450,000 to 650,000 distinct CDR3 sequences, about 20% of them seen once, and the ten largest clones take around 7.7%. Source material: PBMCs or a T cell subset sorted from them (not recorded which). Receptors were obtained from an adult woman who had mild COVID-19 (a few samples of this study predate the infection). Cell type and time point are not known. Each CDR3 is given with its conserved first and last residue.

V gene: TRBV18; J gene: TRBJ1-4; CDR3 protein: CASSPLDEKLFF
V gene: TRBV19; J gene: TRBJ1-5; CDR3 protein: CASRGPRRSNQPQHF
V gene: TRBV2; J gene: TRBJ2-7; CDR3 protein: CASSERDRDYEQYF
V gene: TRBV5-6; J gene: TRBJ2-5; CDR3 protein: CASSLLPGTGGKETQYF
V gene: TRBV19; J gene: TRBJ2-7; CDR3 protein: CASSTGQGHPYEQYF
V gene: TRBV20-1; J gene: TRBJ2-1; CDR3 protein: CSARDRGDNEQFF
V gene: TRBV12-3/TRBV12-4; J gene: TRBJ2-7; CDR3 protein: CASRVGLEQYF
V gene: TRBV24-1; J gene: TRBJ2-1; CDR3 protein: CATSGTAYNEQFF
V gene: TRBV10-2; J gene: TRBJ2-1; CDR3 protein: CASIKGTPYNEQFF
V gene: TRBV2; J gene: TRBJ2-3; CDR3 protein: CASSDRGGDTQYF
V gene: TRBV28; J gene: TRBJ1-6; CDR3 protein: CASRIDRATYNSPLHF
V gene: TRBV10-2; J gene: TRBJ2-5; CDR3 protein: CASSQGAQETQYF
V gene: TRBV5-4; J gene: TRBJ1-1; CDR3 protein: CASSLAVGARNTEAFF
V gene: TRBV5-1; J gene: TRBJ1-4; CDR3 protein: CASSFGTGHEKLFF
V gene: TRBV7-9; J gene: TRBJ2-7; CDR3 protein: CASSVPHGEGPYEQYF
V gene: TRBV5-1; J gene: TRBJ2-7; CDR3 protein: CASSFRTLAVNSYEQYF
V gene: TRBV2; J gene: TRBJ2-7; CDR3 protein: CASSYDWRSSYEQYF
V gene: TRBV6-5; J gene: TRBJ2-2; CDR3 protein: CASSYSMQSPGELFF
V gene: TRBV19; J gene: TRBJ1-1; CDR3 protein: CASSILFRGINTEAFF
V gene: TRBV11-2; J gene: TRBJ2-2; CDR3 protein: CASSFGGGELFF
V gene: TRBV7-2; J gene: TRBJ1-2; CDR3 protein: CASSLAQDRPKGYGYTF
V gene: TRBV7-6; J gene: TRBJ1-6; CDR3 protein: CASSLGSGGDNSPLHF
V gene: TRBV20-1; J gene: TRBJ1-2; CDR3 protein: CSAPQGGYGYTF
V gene: TRBV6-1; J gene: TRBJ1-1; CDR3 protein: CASRTYSAGERRTEAFF
V gene: TRBV14; J gene: TRBJ2-3; CDR3 protein: CASSKRLAGFTDTQYF
V gene: TRBV12-3/TRBV12-4; J gene: TRBJ2-3; CDR3 protein: CASSFLPRTPPDTQYF
V gene: TRBV5-1; J gene: TRBJ1-1; CDR3 protein: CASSLGGQFTEAFF
V gene: TRBV5-1; J gene: TRBJ1-1; CDR3 protein: CASSLAVGTEAFF
V gene: TRBV6-5; J gene: TRBJ2-7; CDR3 protein: CASSYSDSETYEQYF
V gene: TRBV7-9; J gene: TRBJ2-5; CDR3 protein: CASSPRGGREETQYF
V gene: TRBV7-3; J gene: TRBJ1-2; CDR3 protein: CASSPGQGVSYGYTF
V gene: TRBV4-1; J gene: TRBJ2-1; CDR3 protein: CASSPEGLIEQFF
V gene: TRBV6-2/TRBV6-3; J gene: TRBJ2-1; CDR3 protein: CASSYTSNEQFF
V gene: TRBV29-1; J gene: TRBJ1-1; CDR3 protein: CSVPTLNTEAFF
V gene: TRBV28; J gene: TRBJ2-7; CDR3 protein: CASSFRRGGYEQYF
V gene: TRBV27; J gene: TRBJ2-7; CDR3 protein: CASSPPGPWEQYF
V gene: TRBV4-1; J gene: TRBJ2-1; CDR3 protein: CASSRSGTGSSHEQFF
V gene: TRBV18; J gene: TRBJ2-7; CDR3 protein: CASSPGTTGNEQYF
V gene: TRBV9; J gene: TRBJ2-3; CDR3 protein: CASSPPRSRGPTDTQYF
V gene: TRBV12-3/TRBV12-4; J gene: TRBJ2-5; CDR3 protein: CASSILLGETQYF
V gene: TRBV20-1; J gene: TRBJ2-7; CDR3 protein: CSASAPAGAYEQYF
V gene: TRBV27; J gene: TRBJ2-3; CDR3 protein: CASSPYLASTDTQYF
V gene: TRBV10-3; J gene: TRBJ2-7; CDR3 protein: CAISESGRSYEQYF
V gene: TRBV6-1; J gene: TRBJ2-7; CDR3 protein: CASLRVGYEQYF
V gene: TRBV7-2; J gene: TRBJ2-3; CDR3 protein: CASSLARTQYF
V gene: TRBV10-3; J gene: TRBJ2-7; CDR3 protein: CAISGSGTENYEQYF
V gene: TRBV7-2; J gene: TRBJ2-1; CDR3 protein: CASSPNPGLDYNEQFF
V gene: TRBV5-1; J gene: TRBJ2-7; CDR3 protein: CASSLASPSYEQYF
V gene: TRBV7-9; J gene: TRBJ2-7; CDR3 protein: CASSPSWQIYEQYF
V gene: TRBV9; J gene: TRBJ1-6; CDR3 protein: CASSAYSDSYNSPLHF
V gene: TRBV9; J gene: TRBJ2-5; CDR3 protein: CASSVAAGAYTGRETQYF
V gene: TRBV15; J gene: TRBJ2-7; CDR3 protein: CATSRVNAGEQYF
V gene: TRBV5-1; J gene: TRBJ2-6; CDR3 protein: CASSIGSAGGSGANVLTF